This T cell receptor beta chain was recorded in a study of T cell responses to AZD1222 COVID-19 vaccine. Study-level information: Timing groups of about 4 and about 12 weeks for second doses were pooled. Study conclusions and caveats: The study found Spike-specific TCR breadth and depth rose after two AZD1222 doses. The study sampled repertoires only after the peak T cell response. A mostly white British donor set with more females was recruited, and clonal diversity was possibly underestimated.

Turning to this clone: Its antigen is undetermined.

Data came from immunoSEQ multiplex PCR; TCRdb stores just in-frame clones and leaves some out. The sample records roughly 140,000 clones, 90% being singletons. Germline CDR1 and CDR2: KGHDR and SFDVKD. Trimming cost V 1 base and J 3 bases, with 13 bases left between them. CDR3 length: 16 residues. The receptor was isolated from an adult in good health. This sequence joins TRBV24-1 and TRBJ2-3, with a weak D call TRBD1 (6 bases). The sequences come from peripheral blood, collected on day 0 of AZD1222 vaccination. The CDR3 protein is CATSDLAWTETDTQYF. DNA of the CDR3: TGTGCCACCAGTGATTTAGCTTGGACAGAAACAGATACGCAGTATTTT.